This T cell receptor beta chain was observed in a study of neurological immune-mediated disorders (dated by TCRdb to the late 2010s). Context from the whole study: Peripheral blood TCR-beta repertoires from patients with HTLV-I-associated myelopathy (HAM/TSP), patients with multiple sclerosis, and healthy controls were compared in the study using UMI-based sequencing. Longitudinal samples, technical triplicates and paired sorted CD4+ and CD8+ T-cell subsets, alongside PBMC samples, were included among the 106 TCR-beta libraries. The cohort was made up of 68 subjects, consisting of roughly 14 HAM/TSP patients, around 35 multiple sclerosis patients and about 20 healthy controls.

cDNA was synthesized by template-switch 5'RACE using a primer with a 10-nucleotide random unique molecular identifier that tagged each TCR transcript. Every sequencing run yielded over 180 million TCR-beta sequences covering 15-18 subjects. The RNeasy kit was used for extraction of total RNA. The KAPA Real-time Library Amplification kit was used to amplify TCR-beta VDJ regions with primers targeting the TCR constant region and the 5'RACE anchor. Sample indexes and Illumina adaptors were added in a first PCR, after which library yield was increased in a second PCR. After purification with Ampure beads, the TCR product of roughly 650 bp was size-selected on a 2% E-gel SizeSelection system. Before pooling, libraries had their quality checked on a Bioanalyzer, their concentration measured with Qubit, and their quantity determined with the Kapa Library Quantification kit. An Illumina HiSeq 2500 sequenced the libraries paired-end 2 x 150 bp. To increase sequence diversity, roughly 24-31% phiX was spiked into each library pool. Turning to the authors' computational methods: Quality-filtered reads were processed with the UMI-based MiGEC pipeline, and over 90% of raw TCR sequences were removed by the MiGEC pipeline during error correction. IMGT germline references were used for alignment of VDJ genes, and clonotypes were defined by a unique CDR3 amino acid sequence together with V-J genes. Clonal expansion, Shannon diversity and CDR3 relatedness were evaluated with VDJtools (CalcPairwiseDistances, ClusterSamples), while phylogenetic trees were built in CLCbio workbench. Expanded clones were defined as having at least 8 unique UMIs, based on coefficient-of-variation modelling across technical triplicates. The public reads were reanalyzed by TCRdb: fastp trimming at Q25, MiXCR alignment, in-frame beta chains only. Each record represents a unique CDR3 protein, reported with the most common genes and DNA among its rows. What appears here as the V and J calls and clone size reflects TCRdb's work, not the paper's. A total of 74,000 or so distinct CDR3 sequences appear in this sample, approximately 10% of them only once. In total, the top ten clones hold about 1.7% of the sample.

What the research found in general, with its limitations: TCR clonal expansion was highest in HAM/TSP patients and lowest in MS patients, with MS patients falling below even healthy controls. Expanded clones from different subjects shared no identical CDR3 amino acid sequences, which suggests that TCR-beta repertoires were private in all groups.

Based on the germline V gene, the CDR1 and CDR2 sequences are SGHRS and YFSETQ. V was cut back by 4 bases and J by 5 bases, leaving a gap of 12 bases between them. From the cysteine up to the phenylalanine, the CDR3 has a length of 13 residues. Only CDR3 DNA is held: 39 bases, read in frame from base 1. This clonotype was recorded many times. It has no known antigen specificity. No base-level quality is on record; no much larger clone is a single base apart. Healthy controls were blood bank volunteers in Maryland, USA. For the unsorted PBMC libraries, 2 million PBMCs were stored in RNAlater at -80 degrees C until RNA extraction and were used to generate the libraries. PBMCs were separated from peripheral blood using Ficoll-Hypaque density gradient centrifugation and then cryopreserved in liquid nitrogen.

The rearrangement combines TRBV5-1 with TRBJ1-2; the D region possibly corresponds to TRBD1 (6 bases align). The sequenced material came from PBMCs. The TCR originated in a man in his fifties in good health. The CDR3 region has the sequence CASSQQGSYGYTF. The DNA is as follows: TGCGCCAGCAGCCAGCAGGGGAGTTATGGCTACACCTTC. Reference TRBV5-1 and TRBJ1-2 genes cover what lies past the CDR3, so the full variable domain is KAGVTQTPRYLIKTRGQQVTLSCSPISGHRSVSWYQQTPGQGLQFLFEYFSETQRNKGNFPGRFSGRQFSNSRSEMNVSTLELGDSALYLCASSQQGSYGYTFGSGTRLTVV.